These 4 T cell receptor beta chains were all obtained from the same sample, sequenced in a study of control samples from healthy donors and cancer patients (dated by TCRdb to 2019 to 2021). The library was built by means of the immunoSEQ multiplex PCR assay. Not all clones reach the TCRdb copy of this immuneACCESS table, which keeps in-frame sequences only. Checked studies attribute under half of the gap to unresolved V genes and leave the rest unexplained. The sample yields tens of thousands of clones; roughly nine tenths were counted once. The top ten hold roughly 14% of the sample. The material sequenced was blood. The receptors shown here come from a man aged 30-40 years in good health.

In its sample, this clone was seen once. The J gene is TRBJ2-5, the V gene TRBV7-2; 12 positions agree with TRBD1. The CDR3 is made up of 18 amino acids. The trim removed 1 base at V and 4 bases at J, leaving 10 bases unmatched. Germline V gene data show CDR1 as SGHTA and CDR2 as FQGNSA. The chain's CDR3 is CASSLGAGTGGWRETQYF. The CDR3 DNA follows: TGTGCCAGCAGCTTAGGGGCCGGGACAGGGGGCTGGAGAGAGACCCAGTACTTC. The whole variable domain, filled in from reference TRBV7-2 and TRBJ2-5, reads GAGVSQSPSNKVTEKGKDVELRCDPISGHTALYWYRQSLGQGLEFLIYFQGNSAPDKSGLPSDRFSAERTGGSVSTLTIQRTQQEDSAVYLCASSLGAGTGGWRETQYFGPGTRLLVL.

The CDR3 protein is CSASSRMGLNSPLHF. CDR3 coding DNA: TGCAGTGCGAGTTCTAGGATGGGGTTAAATTCACCCCTCCACTTT. The chain has TRBV20-1 and TRBJ1-6; no clear D gene. Germline V CDR1 and CDR2: DFQATT, SNEGSKA (reference sequence). The CDR3 extends over 15 amino acids. Trimming stripped 6 bases from V and 7 bases from J, with 19 bases between.

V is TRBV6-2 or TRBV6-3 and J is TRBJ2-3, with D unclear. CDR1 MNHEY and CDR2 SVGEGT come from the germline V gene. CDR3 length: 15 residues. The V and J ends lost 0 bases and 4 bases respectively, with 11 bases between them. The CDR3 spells CASSYSGRSADTQYF. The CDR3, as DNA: TGTGCCAGCAGTTACTCTGGCAGGTCGGCAGATACGCAGTATTTT.

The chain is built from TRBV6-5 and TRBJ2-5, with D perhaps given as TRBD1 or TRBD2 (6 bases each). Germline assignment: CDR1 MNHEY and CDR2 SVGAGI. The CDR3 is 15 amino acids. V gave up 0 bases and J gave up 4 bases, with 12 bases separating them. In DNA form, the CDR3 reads TGTGCCAGCAGTTACTCGGGCAGGGGAGGAGAGACCCAGTACTTC. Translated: CASSYSGRGGETQYF.